The 27 T cell receptor beta chains below come from one sample, sequenced in a study of T cell responses to AZD1222 COVID-19 vaccine. Assay used: immunoSEQ multiplex PCR; TCRdb lists only in-frame clones, some missing. The sample carries about 150,000 clones, approximately 91% recorded once. The input for sequencing was peripheral blood, taken 28 days after the second AZD1222 dose. These receptors came from an adult who received the AZD1222 COVID-19 vaccine.

This clone was detected a few times. This chain connects TRBV15 to TRBJ1-5, with D maybe TRBD1 (6 bases). V lost 5 bases and J lost 5, with 16 bases in between. The CDR3 extends over 15 amino acids. Per the germline V gene, CDR1 is LNHNV and CDR2 is YYDKDF (reference sequence). As DNA, the CDR3 is TGTGCCACCAGCCTTGGGGGCACCACTTATCAGCCCCAGCATTTT. Translating gives CATSLGGTTYQPQHF.

The rearrangement uses TRBV7-2 and TRBJ1-5, with D possibly TRBD1 on 6 matching bases. Germline V lookup: CDR1 SGHTA, CDR2 FQGNSA. There are 13 residues in the CDR3. Between the trimmed V and J ends, which lost 10 bases and 7 bases, there was a span of 17 bases. CDR3 amino acids: CATQQGVGQPQHF. The CDR3 bases are TGTGCCACCCAACAGGGAGTTGGGCAGCCCCAGCATTTT. Full variable domain (rest looked up from reference TRBV7-2 and TRBJ1-5): GAGVSQSPSNKVTEKGKDVELRCDPISGHTALYWYRQSLGQGLEFLIYFQGNSAPDKSGLPSDRFSAERTGGSVSTLTIQRTQQEDSAVYLCATQQGVGQPQHFGDGTRLSIL.

The CDR3 region has the DNA TGTGCCAGCAGTGAGAGGCGCAGGGTCTATTCACCCCTCCACTTT. Protein product: CASSERRRVYSPLHF. The V and J genes are TRBV2 and TRBJ1-6, with a weak D call TRBD1 (5 bases). The CDR3 totals 15 residues. V was pared by 3 bases and J by 8 bases, with 14 bases between. CDR1 is SNHLY, CDR2 FYNNEI, per germline.

The V call is TRBV27, the J call TRBJ1-2; D might be TRBD1 (5 bases). The CDR3 sequence is 14 residues long. The germline V gene encodes CDR1 MNHEY and CDR2 SMNVEV (reference sequence). V was shortened by 6 bases and J by 0 bases, with 11 bases between the two germline ends. The CDR3 here is CASSPDSPNYGYTF. DNA for the CDR3: TGTGCCAGCAGCCCCGACAGCCCTAACTATGGCTACACCTTC.

The chain carries TRBV9 and TRBJ2-2; D is perhaps TRBD1 (5 bases). Germline V gene lookup returns CDR1 SGDLS and CDR2 YYNGEE. Trimming shortened V by 3 bases and J by 4 bases, and 7 bases separated the two germline ends. This CDR3 is built from 13 residues. In nucleotides, the CDR3 is TGTGCCAGCAGCGCCACAGGCACCGGGGAGCTGTTTTTT. Amino acids: CASSATGTGELFF.

The V call is TRBV4-3, the J call TRBJ2-3; D may be TRBD1 (5 bases). Between the trimmed V and J ends, which lost 3 bases and 7 bases, there was a span of 8 bases. Germline CDR1 and CDR2: LGHNA and YSLEER. The CDR3 loop spans 12 amino acids. The CDR3 DNA reads TGCGCCAGCAGCCAGGACATGAATACGCAGTATTTT. It is translated as CASSQDMNTQYF.

The chain carries TRBV5-1 and TRBJ1-1, with D uncertain. This CDR3 comprises 13 residues. From germline, CDR1 is SGHRS and CDR2 YFSETQ. V was clipped by 0 bases and J by 1 base, with 4 bases between them. Here the CDR3 reads CASSLGSNTEAFF. Written as DNA, the CDR3 is TGCGCCAGCAGCTTGGGATCGAACACTGAAGCTTTCTTT.

The V call is TRBV6-5, the J call TRBJ1-2, with D possibly being TRBD1 (5 bases). The CDR3 extends over 13 amino acids. V was clipped by 2 bases and J by 8 bases, with 12 bases between them. Germline CDR1 and CDR2: MNHEY and SVGAGI. The CDR3 region is CASSYRQGGGYTF. The CDR3 DNA reads as TGTGCCAGCAGTTACAGGCAGGGCGGAGGCTACACCTTC.

The sample holds a few counts of this clone. The V call is TRBV5-1, the J call TRBJ1-6; D not resolved. This CDR3 is 14 amino acids long. Per the germline V gene, CDR1 is SGHRS and CDR2 is YFSETQ. Trimming shortened V by 0 bases and J by 8 bases, and 9 bases separated the two germline ends. For the CDR3, the DNA is TGCGCCAGCAGCTTGGAGGGTTTCCATTCACCCCTCCACTTT. Its protein is CASSLEGFHSPLHF.

For the CDR3, the DNA is TGCAGCGTTGAATATACAGAAACCTACGAGCAGTACTTC. Translated: CSVEYTETYEQYF. This rearrangement joins TRBV29-1 to TRBJ2-7; no firm D call. Germline V gives CDR1 SQVTM, CDR2 ANQGSEA. The germline V and J ends were trimmed by 2 bases and 2 bases, with 10 bases remaining between them. This CDR3 is 13 amino acids long.

CDR3 protein: CASSLVDRVIDTEAFF. CDR3 DNA: TGTGCCAGCAGCTTGGTCGACAGGGTAATTGACACTGAAGCTTTCTTT. The chain uses TRBV7-2 and TRBJ1-1, with 7 bases lining up with TRBD1. The V gene's germline CDR1 is SGHTA and CDR2 FQGNSA. This CDR3 is built from 16 residues. V shed 3 bases and J 3 bases; nucleotides not matched to a gene: 10.

The V and J genes are TRBV5-1 and TRBJ2-2; the D gene is possibly TRBD2 (5 bases). The CDR3 loop spans 18 amino acids. Germline V CDR1 and CDR2: SGHRS, YFSETQ. The V and J ends lost 3 bases and 0 bases respectively, with 18 bases between them. The CDR3 spells CASSSRPLARTNTGELFF. CDR3 in DNA: TGCGCCAGCAGCTCCAGGCCGTTAGCGCGAACGAACACCGGGGAGCTGTTTTTT.

This clone has just one count. This chain joins TRBV13 and TRBJ1-6; D remains unclear. The CDR3 is made up of 14 amino acids. V was pared by 0 bases and J by 10 bases, with 10 bases between. Germline V gene data show CDR1 as PRHDT and CDR2 as FYEKMQ (reference sequence). This CDR3 is CASSLGRVGSPLHF. The CDR3, as DNA: TGTGCCAGCAGCTTAGGCCGGGTCGGCTCACCCCTCCACTTT.

This sequence joins TRBV19 and TRBJ1-2; D perhaps matches TRBD1 (5 bases). The CDR3 contains 14 residues. V was shortened by 7 bases and J by 4 bases, with 16 bases between the two germline ends. Looked up from germline, CDR1 is LNHDA and CDR2 is SQIVND (reference sequence). The CDR3 sequence is CASTWGEAGYGYTF. CDR3 in DNA: TGTGCCAGTACCTGGGGGGAGGCGGGCTATGGCTACACCTTC.

This chain connects TRBV7-8 to TRBJ1-3; D is ambiguous. The CDR3 consists of 18 residues. V was pared by 5 bases and J by 0 bases, with 20 bases between. Germline V lookup: CDR1 SGHVS, CDR2 FQNEAQ. For the CDR3, the DNA is TGTGCCAGCAGCCAAACACACCAGACGGACTACTCTGGAAACACCATATATTTT. Encoded protein: CASSQTHQTDYSGNTIYF.

The rearrangement uses TRBV6-2 or TRBV6-3 and TRBJ2-5; D ambiguous. Germline CDR1 reads MNHEY; CDR2 reads SVGEGT. V dropped 4 bases and J dropped 2 bases, with 5 bases sitting between them. The CDR3 covers 12 residues. The CDR3 loop is CASSSRQETQYF. DNA for the CDR3: TGTGCCAGCAGTTCCAGGCAAGAGACCCAGTACTTC.

The chain couples TRBV14 to TRBJ2-4; D may match TRBD1 or TRBD2 (6 bases each). The germline gives CDR1 SGHDN, CDR2 FVKESK. The CDR3 covers 18 residues. V was clipped by 3 bases and J by 3 bases, with 21 bases between them. CDR3 bases: TGTGCCAGCAGCCACCGCTACGGGGGCGGATATGACAAAAACATTCAGTACTTC. Residues: CASSHRYGGGYDKNIQYF.

The chain carries TRBV7-2 and TRBJ1-3; a possible D gene is TRBD1 (6 bases). The CDR3 consists of 14 residues. Per the germline V gene, CDR1 is SGHTA and CDR2 is FQGNSA. Trimming took off 3 bases at V and 1 base at J, with 7 bases between the two ends. The CDR3 spells CASSFTGSGNTIYF. DNA of the CDR3: TGTGCCAGCAGCTTTACAGGGTCTGGAAACACCATATATTTT.

The chain combines TRBV11-2 with TRBJ2-2; TRBD2 aligns across 8 bases. The CDR3 is 15 amino acids. The germline CDR1 and CDR2 sequences are SGHAT and FQNNGV. Trimming cost V 2 bases and J 8 bases; bases outside gene matches: 7. This CDR3 reads CASSLPGLASGELFF. CDR3 nucleotides: TGTGCCAGCAGCTTACCCGGACTAGCTTCTGGGGAGCTGTTTTTT.

The J gene is TRBJ1-6, the V gene TRBV19; 8 bases are shared with TRBD1. CDR3 length equals 14 residues. The V gene end was trimmed by 10 bases and the J gene end by 7 bases; junction bases not matched to a gene: 9. Germline CDR1 reads LNHDA; CDR2 reads SQIVND (reference sequence). CDR3: CATEDRVGNSPLHF. The CDR3 DNA is TGTGCCACCGAGGACAGGGTGGGGAATTCACCCCTCCACTTT.

This chain connects TRBV9 to TRBJ2-7; 8 bases match TRBD2. The CDR3 is 17 amino acids. J was trimmed by 2 bases and V by 0 bases; bases with no gene match: 10. The germline V gene has CDR1 SGDLS and CDR2 YYNGEE. The CDR3 is CASSVGSDSGGPYEQYF. CDR3 sequence (DNA): TGTGCCAGCAGCGTAGGTTCGGACTCGGGAGGGCCCTACGAGCAGTACTTC.

The chain has TRBV19 and TRBJ1-6; D unclear. Trimming pared 5 bases from V and 0 bases from J, leaving 8 bases between. Germline values: CDR1 LNHDA, CDR2 SQIVND (reference sequence). There are 15 residues in the CDR3. The CDR3 nucleotides are TGTGCCAGTAGTGGGCAGGTCTCCTATAATTCACCCCTCCACTTT. Protein product: CASSGQVSYNSPLHF. The full variable domain, with the rest looked up from reference TRBV19 and TRBJ1-6, is DGGITQSPKYLFRKEGQNVTLSCEQNLNHDAMYWYRQDPGQGLRLIYYSQIVNDFQKGDIAEGYSVSREKKESFPLTVTSAQKNPTAFYLCASSGQVSYNSPLHFGNGTRLTVT.

The V call is TRBV5-5, the J call TRBJ2-2; D tentatively fits TRBD1 or TRBD2 (5 bases each). With 2 bases removed from V and 0 bases from J, the gap between germline ends came to 8 bases. Per germline, CDR1 SGHKS and CDR2 YYEKEE (reference sequence). The CDR3 covers 15 residues. The CDR3 sequence: CASSFEGPNTGELFF. The CDR3 DNA is TGTGCCAGCAGCTTTGAGGGACCGAACACCGGGGAGCTGTTTTTT.

The chain recombines TRBV19 with TRBJ1-3, with D maybe TRBD1 (5 bases). The ends were cut back, 5 bases at V and 0 bases at J, with 11 bases in the middle. The CDR3 sequence is 15 residues long. CDR1 and CDR2 from the germline V gene are LNHDA and SQIVND (reference sequence). The CDR3 DNA reads TGTGCCAGTAGTGAATACAGGAGCTCTGGAAACACCATATATTTT. The encoded protein is CASSEYRSSGNTIYF.

The V gene is TRBV29-1, the J gene TRBJ2-7, with 7 bases identical to TRBD1. Unmatched junction bases numbered 4, after V lost 5 bases and J lost 3 bases. This CDR3 has 12 residues. Germline lookup yields CDR1 SQVTM and CDR2 ANQGSEA. CDR3 coding DNA: TGCAGCGTTCTTCGGGACAGCTACGAGCAGTACTTC. Encoded protein: CSVLRDSYEQYF.

CDR3 DNA sequence: TGTGCCATGACAGGGGGCGGTATCGATGAGCAGTTCTTC. This encodes CAMTGGGIDEQFF. This chain links TRBV10-3 with TRBJ2-1; 10 bases are a match to TRBD1. Germline V CDR1 and CDR2: ENHRY, SYGVKD. The junction had 7 bases not matched to a gene; V was cut back by 9 bases and J by 8 bases. The CDR3 has 13 amino acids.

The chain couples TRBV5-4 to TRBJ1-4; no reliable D call. Germline loops: CDR1 SGHNT, CDR2 YYREEE (reference sequence). The CDR3 is 16 residues long. V lost 1 base and J lost 1, with 11 bases in between. CDR3 nucleotide sequence: TGTGCCAGCAGCTTGAGGGATCCGGAAACTAATGAAAAACTGTTTTTT. As protein: CASSLRDPETNEKLFF.